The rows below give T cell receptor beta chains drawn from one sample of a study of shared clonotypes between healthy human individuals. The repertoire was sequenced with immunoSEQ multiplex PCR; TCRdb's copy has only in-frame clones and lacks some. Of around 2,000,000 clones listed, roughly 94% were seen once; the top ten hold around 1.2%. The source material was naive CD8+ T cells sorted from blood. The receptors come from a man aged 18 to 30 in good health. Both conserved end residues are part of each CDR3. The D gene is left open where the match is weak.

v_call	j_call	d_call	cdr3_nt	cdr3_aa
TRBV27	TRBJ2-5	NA	TGTGCCAGCAGTCCCTGGGTGGGGATACAAGAGACCCAGTACTTC	CASSPWVGIQETQYF
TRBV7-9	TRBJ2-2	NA	TGTGCCAGCAGCCATGAGGGAAAGGGCGGGGAGCTGTTTTTT	CASSHEGKGGELFF
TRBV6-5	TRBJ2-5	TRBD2	TGTGCCAGCAGTTACGTGGGAGGGCCCGGAGAGACCCAGTACTTC	CASSYVGGPGETQYF
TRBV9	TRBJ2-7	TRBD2	TGTGCCAGCAGCGCCCGAACGACTAGCGGGGACGAGCAGTACTTC	CASSARTTSGDEQYF
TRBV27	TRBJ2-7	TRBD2	TGTGCCAGCAGACCCGGGGGGACCTACGAGCAGTACTTC	CASRPGGTYEQYF
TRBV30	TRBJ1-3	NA	TGTGCCTGGACCCCAGGACGGATCTCTGGAAACACCATATATTTT	CAWTPGRISGNTIYF
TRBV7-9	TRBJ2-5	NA	TGTGCCAGCAGCTTACCCGCGTTCAGCGGAGAGACCCAGTACTTC	CASSLPAFSGETQYF
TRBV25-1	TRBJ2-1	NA	TGTGCCAGCAGAAGGTCGGGGAACGAGCAGTTCTTC	CASRRSGNEQFF
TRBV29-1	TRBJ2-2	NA	TGCAGCGTTGAAGCCAGGGCGAACACCGGGGAGCTGTTTTTT	CSVEARANTGELFF
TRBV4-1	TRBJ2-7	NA	TGCGCCAGCAGCCAAGTCGACAGAGTCTCCTACGAGCAGTACTTC	CASSQVDRVSYEQYF
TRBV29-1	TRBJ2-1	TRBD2	TGCAGCGTTGTTCTAGCGGCGTACAATGAGCAGTTCTTC	CSVVLAAYNEQFF